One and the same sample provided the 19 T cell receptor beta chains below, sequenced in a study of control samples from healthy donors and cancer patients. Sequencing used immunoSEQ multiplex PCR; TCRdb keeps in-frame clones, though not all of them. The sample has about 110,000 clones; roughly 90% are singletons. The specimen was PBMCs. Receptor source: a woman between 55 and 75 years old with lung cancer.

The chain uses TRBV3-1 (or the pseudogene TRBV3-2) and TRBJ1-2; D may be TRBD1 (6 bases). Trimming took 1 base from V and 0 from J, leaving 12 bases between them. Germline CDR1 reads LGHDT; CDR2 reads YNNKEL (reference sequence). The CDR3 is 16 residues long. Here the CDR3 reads CASSQVWTAANYGYTF. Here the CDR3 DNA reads TGTGCCAGCAGCCAAGTCTGGACAGCCGCTAACTATGGCTACACCTTC.

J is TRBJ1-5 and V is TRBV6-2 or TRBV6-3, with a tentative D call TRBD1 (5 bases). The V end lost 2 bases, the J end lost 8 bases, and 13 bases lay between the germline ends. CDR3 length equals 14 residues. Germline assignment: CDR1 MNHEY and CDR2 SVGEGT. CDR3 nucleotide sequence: TGTGCCAGCAGTTACGGGCAGGGTCTGGAGCCCCAGCATTTT. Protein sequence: CASSYGQGLEPQHF.

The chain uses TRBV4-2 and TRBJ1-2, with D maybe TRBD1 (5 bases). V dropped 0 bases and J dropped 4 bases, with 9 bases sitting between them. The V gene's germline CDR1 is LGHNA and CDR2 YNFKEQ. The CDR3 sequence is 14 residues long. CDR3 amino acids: CASSQDGAGYGYTF. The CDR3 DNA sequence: TGTGCCAGCAGCCAAGATGGGGCGGGCTATGGCTACACCTTC.

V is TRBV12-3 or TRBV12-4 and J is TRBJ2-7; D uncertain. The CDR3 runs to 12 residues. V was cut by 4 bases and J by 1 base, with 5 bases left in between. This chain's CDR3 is CASSYSSYEQYF. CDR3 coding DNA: TGTGCCAGCAGTTACAGTTCCTACGAGCAGTACTTC.

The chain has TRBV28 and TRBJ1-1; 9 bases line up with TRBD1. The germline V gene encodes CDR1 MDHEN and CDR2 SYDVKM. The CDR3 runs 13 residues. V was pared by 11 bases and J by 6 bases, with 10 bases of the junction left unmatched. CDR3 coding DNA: TGTGCCCTACAGGGGGCGGCTCGGGCTGAAGCTTTCTTT. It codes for CALQGAARAEAFF.

In nucleotides, the CDR3 is TGTGCCAGCAGCCCCTGGGGCTCTGGGGCCAACGTCCTGACTTTC. It is translated as CASSPWGSGANVLTF. The J gene is TRBJ2-6, the V gene TRBV5-4; D gene unclear. Trimming cost V 4 bases and J 0 bases, with 8 bases left between them. The germline V gene has CDR1 SGHNT and CDR2 YYREEE (reference sequence). The CDR3 covers 15 residues.

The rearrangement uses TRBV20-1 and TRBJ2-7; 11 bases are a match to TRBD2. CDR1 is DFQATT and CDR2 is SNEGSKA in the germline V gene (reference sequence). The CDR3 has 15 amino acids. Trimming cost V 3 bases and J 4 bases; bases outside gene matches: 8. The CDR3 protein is CSASLKLAGGYEQYF. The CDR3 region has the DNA TGCAGTGCTAGTCTTAAGCTAGCGGGAGGTTACGAGCAGTACTTC.

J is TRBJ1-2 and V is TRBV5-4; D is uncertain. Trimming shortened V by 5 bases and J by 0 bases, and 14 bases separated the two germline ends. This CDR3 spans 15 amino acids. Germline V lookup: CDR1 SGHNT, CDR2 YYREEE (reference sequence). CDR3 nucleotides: TGTGCCAGCAGGCGGCTGGGCGCCACTAACTATGGCTACACCTTC. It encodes CASRRLGATNYGYTF.

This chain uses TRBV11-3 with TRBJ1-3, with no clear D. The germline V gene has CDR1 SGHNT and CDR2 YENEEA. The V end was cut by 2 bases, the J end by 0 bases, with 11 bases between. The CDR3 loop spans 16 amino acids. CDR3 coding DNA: TGTGCCAGCAGCTTACTGACTTACAACTCTGGAAACACCATATATTTT. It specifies CASSLLTYNSGNTIYF.

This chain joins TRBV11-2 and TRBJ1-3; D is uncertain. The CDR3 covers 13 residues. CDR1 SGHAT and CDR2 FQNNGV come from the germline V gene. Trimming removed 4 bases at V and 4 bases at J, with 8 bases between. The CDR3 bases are TGTGCCAGCAGCTCCCTACAGGGAAACACCATATATTTT. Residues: CASSSLQGNTIYF.

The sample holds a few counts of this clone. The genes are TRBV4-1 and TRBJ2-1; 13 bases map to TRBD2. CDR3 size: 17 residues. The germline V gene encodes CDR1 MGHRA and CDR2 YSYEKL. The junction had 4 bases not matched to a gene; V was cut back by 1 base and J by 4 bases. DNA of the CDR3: TGCGCCAGCAGCCAAGGCCGACTAGCGGGGGGATACAATGAGCAGTTCTTC. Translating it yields CASSQGRLAGGYNEQFF.

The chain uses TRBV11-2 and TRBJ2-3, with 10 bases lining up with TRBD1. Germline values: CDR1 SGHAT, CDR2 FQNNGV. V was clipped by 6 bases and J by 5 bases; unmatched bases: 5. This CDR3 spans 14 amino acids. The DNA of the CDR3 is TGTGCCAGCAGGTCGGGACAGGGGCGAGATACGCAGTATTTT. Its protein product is CASRSGQGRDTQYF.

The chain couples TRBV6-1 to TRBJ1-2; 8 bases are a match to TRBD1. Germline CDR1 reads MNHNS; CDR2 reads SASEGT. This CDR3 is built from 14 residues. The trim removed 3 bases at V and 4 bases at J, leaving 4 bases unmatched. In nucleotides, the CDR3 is TGTGCCAGCAGTGAGTCGGGACAGGTCTATGGCTACACCTTC. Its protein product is CASSESGQVYGYTF.

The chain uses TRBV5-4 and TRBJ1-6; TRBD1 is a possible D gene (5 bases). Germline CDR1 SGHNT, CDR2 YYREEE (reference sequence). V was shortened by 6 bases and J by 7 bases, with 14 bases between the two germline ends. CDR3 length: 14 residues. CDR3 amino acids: CASTIVGENSPLHF. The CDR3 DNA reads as TGTGCCAGCACCATCGTGGGGGAGAATTCACCCCTCCACTTT.

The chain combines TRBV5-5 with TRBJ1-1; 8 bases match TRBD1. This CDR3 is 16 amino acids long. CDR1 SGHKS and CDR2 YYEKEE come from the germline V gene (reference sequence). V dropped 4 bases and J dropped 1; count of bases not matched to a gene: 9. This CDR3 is CASSRNRQGTNTEAFF. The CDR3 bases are TGTGCCAGCAGCCGGAACCGACAGGGGACGAACACTGAAGCTTTCTTT.

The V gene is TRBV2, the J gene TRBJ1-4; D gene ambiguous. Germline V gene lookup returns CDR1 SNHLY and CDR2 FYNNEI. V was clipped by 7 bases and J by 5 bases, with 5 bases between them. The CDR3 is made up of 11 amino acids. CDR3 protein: CASKLNEKLFF. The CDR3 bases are TGTGCCAGCAAGCTAAATGAAAAACTGTTTTTT. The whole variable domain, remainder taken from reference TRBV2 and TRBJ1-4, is EPEVTQTPSHQVTQMGQEVILRCVPISNHLYFYWYRQILGQKVEFLVSFYNNEISEKSEIFDDQFSVERPDGSNFTLKIRSTKLEDSAMYFCASKLNEKLFFGSGTQLSVL.

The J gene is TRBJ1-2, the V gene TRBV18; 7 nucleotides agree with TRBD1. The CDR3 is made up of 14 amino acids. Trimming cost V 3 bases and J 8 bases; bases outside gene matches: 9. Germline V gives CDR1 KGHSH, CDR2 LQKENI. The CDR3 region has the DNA TGTGCCAGCTCACCTTTTACAGGGGAAGAAGGCTACACCTTC. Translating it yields CASSPFTGEEGYTF. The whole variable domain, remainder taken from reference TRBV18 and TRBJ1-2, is NAGVMQNPRHLVRRRGQEARLRCSPMKGHSHVYWYRQLPEEGLKFMVYLQKENIIDESGMPKERFSAEFPKEGPSILRIQQVVRGDSAAYFCASSPFTGEEGYTFGSGTRLTVV.

In DNA form, the CDR3 reads TGTGCCAGCAGTGGAATACCGGGACAAGTATACGAGCAGTACTTC. It translates to CASSGIPGQVYEQYF. The chain couples TRBV6-2 or TRBV6-3 to TRBJ2-7; D may be TRBD1 (6 bases). Germline-derived CDR1 and CDR2 are MNHEY and SVGEGT. The CDR3 is 15 residues long. The V end was cut by 5 bases, the J end by 4 bases, with 18 bases between.

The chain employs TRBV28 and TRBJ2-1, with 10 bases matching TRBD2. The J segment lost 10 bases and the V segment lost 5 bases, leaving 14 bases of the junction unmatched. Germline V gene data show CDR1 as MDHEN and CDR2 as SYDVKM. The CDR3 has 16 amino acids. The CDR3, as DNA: TGTGCCAGCAGTCCTCAAACTAGCGGGATCGCTCGCGAGCAGTTCTTC. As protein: CASSPQTSGIAREQFF.